These 30 T cell receptor beta chains share one sample of origin, sequenced in a study of cytomegalovirus exposure and HLA in healthy donors. Primers for the PCR totalled 60 Vbeta and 13 Jbeta. The assay was immunoSEQ multiplex PCR, and TCRdb's table has in-frame clones only and misses some. In the table there are about 170,000 clones, approximately 84% of which are singletons. Sequenced material: PBMCs. These receptors were taken from a man aged 18 to 29 in good health and CMV-seronegative.

This sequence joins TRBV7-3 and TRBJ2-1, with TRBD2 matching 8 bases. The CDR3 extends over 11 amino acids. V trimming: 4 bases; J trimming: 13 bases; junction bases outside the gene matches: 3. Germline CDR1 SGHTA, CDR2 FQGTGA. The CDR3 region is CASSSGLAQFF. DNA of the CDR3: TGTGCCAGCAGCTCAGGACTAGCCCAGTTCTTC.

In nucleotides, the CDR3 is TGTGCCAGCAGTGAATGGGGGGACAGCTATGGCTACACCTTC. Translating it yields CASSEWGDSYGYTF. The chain employs TRBV6-1 and TRBJ1-2, with TRBD1 matching over 7 bases. CDR1 and CDR2 (germline): MNHNS, SASEGT. V gave up 2 bases and J gave up 4 bases; unmatched junction bases: 4. There are 14 residues in the CDR3.

This chain links TRBV30 with TRBJ2-1; 12 bases agree with TRBD1. Trimming cost V 1 base and J 5 bases; bases outside gene matches: 3. Germline CDR1 reads GTSNPN; CDR2 reads SVGIG (reference sequence). The CDR3 length is 15 residues. DNA of the CDR3: TGTGCCTGGAGTGGCGGGACAGGGGGCAACAATGAGCAGTTCTTC. This sequence encodes CAWSGGTGGNNEQFF. Combining the CDR3 with reference TRBV30 and TRBJ2-1 gives the whole variable domain SQTIHQWPATLVQPVGSPLSLECTVEGTSNPNLYWYRQAAGRGLQLLFYSVGIGQISSEVPQNLSASRPQDRQFILSSKKLLLSDSGFYLCAWSGGTGGNNEQFFGPGTRLTVL.

This clone appeared a single time. The rearrangement uses TRBV7-9 and TRBJ2-2, with a possible D match to TRBD1 (6 bases). Trimming removed 5 bases from V and 4 bases from J, with 14 bases in between. Per germline, CDR1 SEHNR and CDR2 FQNEAQ (reference sequence). There are 15 residues in the CDR3. The CDR3 spells CASSDSPGVTGELFF. DNA for the CDR3: TGTGCCAGCAGCGATAGCCCAGGGGTCACCGGGGAGCTGTTTTTT.

V gene TRBV6-5 combines with J gene TRBJ1-4; D might be TRBD1 (5 bases). V lost 6 bases and J 3 bases, leaving 14 bases between the germline ends. Looked up from germline, CDR1 is MNHEY and CDR2 is SVGAGI. The CDR3 length is 15 residues. CDR3 bases: TGTGCCAGCAGCCCTACAGGAACTTCTAATGAAAAACTGTTTTTT. This gives the protein CASSPTGTSNEKLFF.

The V and J genes are TRBV28 and TRBJ1-2; D is possibly TRBD1 (5 bases). V lost 6 bases, J lost 9 bases, and 23 bases lay in between. This CDR3 is 15 amino acids long. Germline V gene data show CDR1 as MDHEN and CDR2 as SYDVKM. This chain's CDR3 is CASSLQGTSVGSYTF. Written as DNA, the CDR3 is TGTGCCAGCAGCCTACAAGGGACTTCGGTTGGCAGCTACACCTTC.

V is TRBV19 and J is TRBJ2-1; 9 bases match TRBD1. With V trimmed by 10 bases and J by 5 bases, 24 bases remained unmatched. This CDR3 region has 19 residues. The germline V gene encodes CDR1 LNHDA and CDR2 SQIVND (reference sequence). This CDR3 reads CATRGVSGQGLRGHNEQFF. The CDR3, as DNA: TGTGCCACCCGGGGGGTGTCGGGACAGGGATTGAGGGGACACAATGAGCAGTTCTTC.

This chain connects TRBV2 to TRBJ2-5; TRBD2 matches 9 bases. CDR1 and CDR2 from the germline V gene are SNHLY and FYNNEI. This CDR3 spans 15 amino acids. Trimming at V came to 6 bases and at J to 7 bases, leaving 12 bases not matched to a gene. CDR3 loop: CASSSRREGPGTQYF. The DNA for the CDR3 is TGTGCCAGCAGCAGTAGGCGGGAGGGCCCGGGGACCCAGTACTTC.

V is TRBV7-9 and J is TRBJ2-1; 9 positions match TRBD2. CDR1 SEHNR and CDR2 FQNEAQ come from the germline V gene (reference sequence). The CDR3 extends over 18 amino acids. V shed 1 base, J shed 7 bases, and the junction held 14 bases outside the gene matches. In DNA, the CDR3 is TGTGCCAGCAGCTTAGGAACCCTGGGTGCGGGGGGGCCTAATGAGCAGTTCTTC. It specifies CASSLGTLGAGGPNEQFF.

This clone was counted a few times. V gene TRBV5-1 combines with J gene TRBJ2-7; a possible D gene is TRBD2 (5 bases). The germline CDR1 and CDR2 sequences are SGHRS and YFSETQ. The CDR3 length is 14 residues. Trimming removed 0 bases from V and 4 bases from J, with 11 bases in between. The CDR3 bases are TGCGCCAGCAGCTTGGGACTACCGCTTTACGAGCAGTACTTC. It yields the protein CASSLGLPLYEQYF.

CDR3 coding DNA: TGTGCCAGCAGCCGGTCGGGACAGGGGTACGAGCAGTACTTC. Translation: CASSRSGQGYEQYF. This rearrangement joins TRBV7-9 to TRBJ2-7; 10 positions agree with TRBD1. Germline trimming cut 5 bases from V and 4 bases from J; bases unmatched to any gene: 5. Germline CDR1 and CDR2: SEHNR and FQNEAQ (reference sequence). CDR3 size: 14 residues.

The J gene is TRBJ2-1, the V gene TRBV28; 14 nucleotides line up with TRBD2. Germline trimming cut 7 bases from V and 1 base from J; bases unmatched to any gene: 15. This CDR3 has 20 residues. In germline, CDR1 is MDHEN, CDR2 SYDVKM. Here the CDR3 reads CASNPSGGTSGSSSYNEQFF. The CDR3 DNA sequence: TGTGCCAGCAACCCATCAGGGGGGACTAGCGGGAGTAGTTCCTACAATGAGCAGTTCTTC. The variable domain in full, completed from reference TRBV28 and TRBJ2-1, reads DVKVTQSSRYLVKRTGEKVFLECVQDMDHENMFWYRQDPGLGLRLIYFSYDVKMKEKGDIPEGYSVSREKKERFSLILESASTNQTSMYLCASNPSGGTSGSSSYNEQFFGPGTRLTVL.

The CDR3 DNA is TGCGCCAGCGCGGACATTAACTATGGCTACACCTTC. It is translated as CASADINYGYTF. The J gene is TRBJ1-2, the V gene TRBV4-1; possible D gene TRBD1, 5 bases. The CDR3 extends over 12 amino acids. CDR1 and CDR2 (germline): MGHRA, YSYEKL. The germline V and J ends were trimmed by 8 bases and 1 base, with 8 bases remaining between them.

This chain's CDR3 is CASSIGAIRGYTEAFF. The CDR3 DNA reads as TGTGCCAGTAGTATAGGGGCGATAAGGGGGTACACTGAAGCTTTCTTT. The chain uses TRBV19 and TRBJ1-1, with D tentatively TRBD1 (6 bases). This CDR3 is 16 amino acids long. The V end was cut by 1 base, the J end by 3 bases, with 15 bases between. CDR1 and CDR2 (germline): LNHDA, SQIVND (reference sequence).

This clone turned up a few times. The chain couples TRBV7-9 to TRBJ2-7; D not certain. V shed 8 bases and J shed 3 bases, with 14 bases lying between them. Germline V CDR1 and CDR2: SEHNR, FQNEAQ (reference sequence). The CDR3 covers 13 residues. CDR3 sequence reads: CASSSGQIYEQYF. CDR3 DNA sequence: TGTGCCAGCTCTTCTGGCCAGATCTACGAGCAGTACTTC.

The CDR3 DNA follows: TGTGCCAGTAGTATAGAGGCAGGGGTGAACATTCAGTACTTC. Encoded protein: CASSIEAGVNIQYF. The V and J genes are TRBV19 and TRBJ2-4, with D perhaps matching TRBD1 (6 bases). This CDR3 has 14 amino acids. V was cut by 0 bases and J by 7 bases, with 10 bases left in between. Germline V gene sequence: CDR1 LNHDA, CDR2 SQIVND (reference sequence).

This chain joins TRBV28 and TRBJ2-3; 7 bases are a match to TRBD2. V shed 7 bases and J 1 base; nucleotides not matched to a gene: 17. The CDR3 totals 18 residues. Per the germline V gene, CDR1 is MDHEN and CDR2 is SYDVKM. The CDR3 nucleotides read TGTGCCAGCAACCCCTCTGCGGGAGAACGTTGGGGCACAGATACGCAGTATTTT. This gives the protein CASNPSAGERWGTDTQYF.

This clone was counted a single time. One end of the junction does not line up with germline, which may come from a read error. The rearrangement joins TRBV4-1 to TRBJ2-7; possibly TRBD1 for D (5 bases). The germline CDR1 and CDR2 sequences are MGHRA and YSYEKL. This CDR3 region has 14 residues. For the CDR3, the DNA is TGCGCCAGCAGCCAAGTCGCAGGGTCCTACGGGCAGTACTTC. It specifies CASSQVAGSYGQYF.

This sequence joins TRBV5-6 and TRBJ2-4, with 9 bases matching TRBD1. Trimming took 4 bases from V and 9 from J; bases not matched to a gene: 8. Germline values: CDR1 SGHDT, CDR2 YYEEEE. The CDR3 runs 14 residues. CDR3 bases: TGTGCCAGCAGCGGAACAGGGGGCGCGGTCATTCAGTACTTC. It codes for CASSGTGGAVIQYF.

The chain joins TRBV29-1 to TRBJ1-1, with a weak D call TRBD1 (5 bases). CDR3 length: 13 amino acids. V was shortened by 2 bases and J by 4 bases, with 11 bases between the two germline ends. Germline loops: CDR1 SQVTM, CDR2 ANQGSEA. CDR3 nucleotide sequence: TGCAGCGTTGAATTTGGCAGGGCCACTGAAGCTTTCTTT. It is translated as CSVEFGRATEAFF.

The rearrangement uses TRBV7-6 and TRBJ1-1; D is undetermined. The CDR3 is 13 amino acids. From germline, CDR1 is SGHVS and CDR2 FNYEAQ. The V and J ends lost 3 bases and 8 bases respectively, with 13 bases between them. CDR3 in DNA: TGTGCCAGCAGCTTCCGACCGCGCGGAGAAGCTTTCTTT. This sequence encodes CASSFRPRGEAFF.

The chain links TRBV19 to TRBJ1-2; 9 positions agree with TRBD1. This CDR3 has 16 residues. Germline-derived CDR1 and CDR2 are LNHDA and SQIVND (reference sequence). Unmatched junction bases numbered 10, after V lost 3 bases and J lost 5 bases. The CDR3 nucleotides are TGTGCCAGTAGTATCCTTACTGGACAGGGGACTTATGGCTACACCTTC. Protein product: CASSILTGQGTYGYTF.

The chain combines TRBV5-8 with TRBJ2-1, with TRBD2 matching over 12 bases. Trimming removed 6 bases from V and 7 bases from J; junction bases left unmatched: 20. This CDR3 region has 19 residues. Germline CDR1 is SGHTS and CDR2 is YDEGEE. For the CDR3, the DNA is TGTGCCAGCAATCGGGGCAGGGATTTGACTCTAGCGGGGGGGAATGAGCAGTTCTTC. It is translated as CASNRGRDLTLAGGNEQFF.

The rearrangement uses TRBV9 and TRBJ1-2; 7 bases fit TRBD1. The CDR3 totals 15 residues. Germline V gives CDR1 SGDLS, CDR2 YYNGEE. Losses at the gene ends were 3 bases for V and 8 bases for J; bases not matched to a gene: 13. This CDR3 reads CASSGGTALLYGYTF. CDR3 nucleotides: TGTGCCAGCAGCGGGGGGACAGCCCTCCTCTACGGCTACACCTTC.

The V gene is TRBV27, the J gene TRBJ2-5; 8 nucleotides align to TRBD1. Trimming took 11 bases from V and 5 from J; bases not matched to a gene: 16. This CDR3 contains 15 residues. CDR1 is MNHEY and CDR2 is SMNVEV in the germline V gene (reference sequence). In nucleotides, the CDR3 is TGTGCCTCAAGGGGTCGGACAGGGCGGTTGGAGACCCAGTACTTC. This encodes CASRGRTGRLETQYF.

The chain has TRBV29-1 and TRBJ1-1; 8 bases line up with TRBD1. The CDR3 runs to 14 residues. CDR1 is SQVTM, CDR2 ANQGSEA, per germline. Unmatched junction bases numbered 9, after V lost 6 bases and J lost 3 bases. The CDR3 region is CSVNLQQGDTEAFF. The CDR3, as DNA: TGCAGCGTAAACCTTCAACAGGGGGACACTGAAGCTTTCTTT.

The chain combines TRBV29-1 with TRBJ1-2; TRBD1 might be the D (5 bases). Between the trimmed V and J ends, which lost 5 bases and 1 base, there was a span of 8 bases. Per the germline V gene, CDR1 is SQVTM and CDR2 is ANQGSEA. The CDR3 runs 12 residues. CDR3 DNA sequence: TGCAGCGTTAGGGGTTTTAACTATGGCTACACCTTC. The encoded protein is CSVRGFNYGYTF.

This clone was picked up a small number of times. Other DNA sequences in the sample encode the same CDR3. The chain joins TRBV4-3 to TRBJ2-7, with D possibly being TRBD1 (5 bases). The CDR3 has 14 residues. CDR1 and CDR2 from the germline V gene are LGHNA and YSLEER. Deletions cut 0 bases from V and 3 bases from J, with 9 bases between. CDR3 nucleotides: TGCGCCAGCAGCCAAGACAGGGCCGGCTACGAGCAGTACTTC. It codes for CASSQDRAGYEQYF.

The chain has TRBV19 and TRBJ2-1, with TRBD1 identical over 8 bases. CDR1 and CDR2 from the germline V gene are LNHDA and SQIVND (reference sequence). CDR3 length equals 17 residues. V trimming: 4 bases; J trimming: 3 bases; junction bases outside the gene matches: 11. The CDR3: CASSTPPLQGGYNEQFF. Here the CDR3 DNA reads TGTGCCAGTAGTACCCCCCCGTTACAGGGGGGCTACAATGAGCAGTTCTTC. Drawing the rest from reference TRBV19 and TRBJ2-1, the complete variable domain is DGGITQSPKYLFRKEGQNVTLSCEQNLNHDAMYWYRQDPGQGLRLIYYSQIVNDFQKGDIAEGYSVSREKKESFPLTVTSAQKNPTAFYLCASSTPPLQGGYNEQFFGPGTRLTVL.

CDR3 sequence reads: CSVDAGGNGYTF. The CDR3 DNA follows: TGCAGCGTTGACGCAGGAGGGAATGGCTACACCTTC. This sequence joins TRBV29-1 and TRBJ1-2; D is ambiguous. This CDR3 is built from 12 residues. Per the germline V gene, CDR1 is SQVTM and CDR2 is ANQGSEA. V was clipped by 3 bases and J by 6 bases, with 11 bases between them. The variable domain in full, completed from reference TRBV29-1 and TRBJ1-2, reads SAVISQKPSRDICQRGTSLTIQCQVDSQVTMMFWYRQQPGQSLTLIATANQGSEATYESGFVIDKFPISRPNLTFSTLTVSNMSPEDSSIYLCSVDAGGNGYTFGSGTRLTVV.